This paragraph covers one T cell receptor beta chain sequence. The CDR3 runs to 14 residues. The germline V gene encodes CDR1 SQVTM and CDR2 ANQGSEA. Trimming removed 2 bases at V and 3 bases at J, with 13 bases between. The sample is drawn from a study of blood T cell repertoires in COVID-19. Background on the study: Donors in the United States, Italy and Spain gave samples during acute or convalescent COVID-19. PBMCs, B-cell-depleted T cells, or T cells provided the cDNA or gDNA that made up the material.

Using immunoSEQ multiplex PCR, the repertoire was profiled, and TCRdb retains in-frame clones only, with some absent. The sample has 140,000 to 150,000 clones; more than 75% are singletons. This chain connects TRBV29-1 to TRBJ2-5, with D perhaps TRBD1 (6 bases). Material: peripheral blood. This sequence originates from a woman in her forties or fifties with active or convalescent COVID-19. This CDR3 is CSVELGAAKETQYF. In nucleotides, the CDR3 is TGCAGCGTTGAATTGGGGGCAGCCAAAGAGACCCAGTACTTC.